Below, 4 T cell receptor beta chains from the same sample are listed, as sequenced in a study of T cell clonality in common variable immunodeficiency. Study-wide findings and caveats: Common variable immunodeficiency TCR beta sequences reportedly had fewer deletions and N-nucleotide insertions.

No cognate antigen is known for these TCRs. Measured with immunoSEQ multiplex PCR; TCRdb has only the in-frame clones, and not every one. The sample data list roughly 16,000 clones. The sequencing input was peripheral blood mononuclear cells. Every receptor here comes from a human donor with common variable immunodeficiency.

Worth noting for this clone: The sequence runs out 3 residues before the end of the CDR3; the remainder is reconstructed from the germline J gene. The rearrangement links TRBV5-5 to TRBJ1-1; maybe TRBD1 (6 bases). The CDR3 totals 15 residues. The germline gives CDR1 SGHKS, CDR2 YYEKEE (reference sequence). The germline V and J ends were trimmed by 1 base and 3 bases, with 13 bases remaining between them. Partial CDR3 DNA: TGTGCCAGCAGCTTGTTGGACAGTTACGACACTGAA. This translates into CASSLLDSYDTE. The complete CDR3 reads CASSLLDSYDTEAFF.

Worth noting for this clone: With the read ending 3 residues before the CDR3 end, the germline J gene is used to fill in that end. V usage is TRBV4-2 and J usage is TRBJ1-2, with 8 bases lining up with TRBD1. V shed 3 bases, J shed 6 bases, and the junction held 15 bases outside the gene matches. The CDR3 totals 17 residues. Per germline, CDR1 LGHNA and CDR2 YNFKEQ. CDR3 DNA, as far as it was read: TGTGCCAGCAGCCATGGGACCCCATCTAGGACAGGGAATGGC. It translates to CASSHGTPSRTGNG. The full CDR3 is CASSHGTPSRTGNGYTF.

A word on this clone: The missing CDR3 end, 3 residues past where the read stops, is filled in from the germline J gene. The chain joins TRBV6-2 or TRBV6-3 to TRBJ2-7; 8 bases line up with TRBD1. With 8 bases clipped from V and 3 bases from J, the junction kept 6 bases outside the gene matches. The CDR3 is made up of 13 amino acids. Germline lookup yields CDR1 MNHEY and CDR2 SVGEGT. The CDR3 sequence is CASDRGRNYEQYF. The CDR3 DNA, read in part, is TGTGCCAGCGACAGGGGAAGGAACTACGAG.

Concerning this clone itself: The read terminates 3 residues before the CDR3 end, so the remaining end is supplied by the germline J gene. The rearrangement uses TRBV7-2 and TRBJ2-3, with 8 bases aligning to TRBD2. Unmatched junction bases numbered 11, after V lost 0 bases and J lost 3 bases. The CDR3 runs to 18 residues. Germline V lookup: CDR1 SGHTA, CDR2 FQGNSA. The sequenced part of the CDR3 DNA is TGTGCCAGCAGCTTAGCATGGGTGGTAGCGGGATCTACAGATACG. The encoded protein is CASSLAWVVAGSTDT. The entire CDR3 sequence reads CASSLAWVVAGSTDTQYF. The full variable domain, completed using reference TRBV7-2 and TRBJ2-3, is GAGVSQSPSNKVTEKGKDVELRCDPISGHTALYWYRQSLGQGLEFLIYFQGNSAPDKSGLPSDRFSAERTGGSVSTLTIQRTQQEDSAVYLCASSLAWVVAGSTDTQYFGPGTRLTVL.